This TCR beta chain was sequenced for a study of regulatory T cells in long-lasting Graves disease. This CDR3 is 14 amino acids long. V shed 4 bases and J shed 0 bases, with 10 bases lying between them. The germline V gene encodes CDR1 PRHDT and CDR2 FYEKMQ (reference sequence). This clonotype was found many times. The sample's time point: newly diagnosed GD, antithyroid drugs for less than 3 months. PBMCs provided the RNA from which the TCR library was made. Combining iRepertoire HTBI primers with Arm-PCR of CDR3 regions, the authors built TCR beta libraries. How the authors handled the data: Identified across the samples were 62 TRBV segments and 14 TRBJ segments. A single record per CDR3 protein comes from TCRdb applying MiXCR to the multiplex PCR reads. TCRdb's processing, not the authors', yielded these V and J calls. The sample shows around 480,000 distinct CDR3 sequences, around 15% of them seen only once.

This same sample was also taken into another study, of T cells in Graves' hyperthyroidism and ophthalmopathy. This second study notes: Using the HTBI primer set, a first-round RT-PCR was run on the TCR CDR3. Blood also showed most of the thyroid clonotypes that were expanded above 0.001.

The sequencing here drew on peripheral blood mononuclear cells (PBMCs), taken at new diagnosis, from a patient treated with antithyroid drugs. The receptor comes from a man aged 35 to 55 with Graves disease. This chain connects TRBV13 to TRBJ2-7; D call uncertain. The CDR3 DNA is TGTGCCAGCAGCTCGTCAAGGAGCTCCTACGAGCAGTACTTC. Translation: CASSSSRSSYEQYF.